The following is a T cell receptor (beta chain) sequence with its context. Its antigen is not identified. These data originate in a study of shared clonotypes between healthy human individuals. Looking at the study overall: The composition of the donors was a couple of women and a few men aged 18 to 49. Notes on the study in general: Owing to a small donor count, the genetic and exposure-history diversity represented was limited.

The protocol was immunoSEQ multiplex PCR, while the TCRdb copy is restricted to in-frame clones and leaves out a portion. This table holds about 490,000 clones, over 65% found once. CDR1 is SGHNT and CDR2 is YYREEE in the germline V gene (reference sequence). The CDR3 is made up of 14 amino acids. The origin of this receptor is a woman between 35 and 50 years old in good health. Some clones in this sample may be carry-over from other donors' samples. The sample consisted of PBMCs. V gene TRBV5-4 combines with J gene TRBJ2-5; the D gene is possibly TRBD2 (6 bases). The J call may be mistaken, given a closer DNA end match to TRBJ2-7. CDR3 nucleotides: TGTGCCAGCAGCTTGTTCGGGAGTCCCCACGAGCAGTACTTC. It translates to CASSLFGSPHEQYF.